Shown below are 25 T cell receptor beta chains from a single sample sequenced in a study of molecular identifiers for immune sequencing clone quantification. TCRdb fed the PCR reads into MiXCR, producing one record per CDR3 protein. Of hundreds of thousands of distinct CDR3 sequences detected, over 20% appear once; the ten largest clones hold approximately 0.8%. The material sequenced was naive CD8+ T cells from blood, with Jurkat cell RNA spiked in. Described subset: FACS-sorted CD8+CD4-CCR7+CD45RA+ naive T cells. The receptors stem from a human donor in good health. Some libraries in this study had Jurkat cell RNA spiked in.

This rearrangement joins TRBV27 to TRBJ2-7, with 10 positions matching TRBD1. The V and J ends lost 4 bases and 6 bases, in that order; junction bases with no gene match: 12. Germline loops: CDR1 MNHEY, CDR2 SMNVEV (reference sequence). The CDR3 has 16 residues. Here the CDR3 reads CASSSRLGTGASEQYF. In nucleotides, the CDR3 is TGTGCCAGCAGTTCACGTCTGGGGACAGGGGCTAGCGAGCAGTACTTC.

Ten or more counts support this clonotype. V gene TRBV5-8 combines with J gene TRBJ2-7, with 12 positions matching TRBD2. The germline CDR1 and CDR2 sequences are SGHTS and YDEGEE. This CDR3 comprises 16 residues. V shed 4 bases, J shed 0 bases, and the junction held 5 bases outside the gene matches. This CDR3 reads CASSPRTSGTSYEQYF. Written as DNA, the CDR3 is TGTGCCAGCAGCCCAAGGACTAGCGGGACCTCCTACGAGCAGTACTTC.

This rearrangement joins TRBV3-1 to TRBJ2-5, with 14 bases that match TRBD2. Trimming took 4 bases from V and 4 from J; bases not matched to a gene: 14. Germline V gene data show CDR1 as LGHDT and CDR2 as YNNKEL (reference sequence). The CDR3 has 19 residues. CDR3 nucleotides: TGTGCCAGCAGCCCCAGGGCCGGACTAGCGGGGGGCCATTCAGAGACCCAGTACTTC. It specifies CASSPRAGLAGGHSETQYF.

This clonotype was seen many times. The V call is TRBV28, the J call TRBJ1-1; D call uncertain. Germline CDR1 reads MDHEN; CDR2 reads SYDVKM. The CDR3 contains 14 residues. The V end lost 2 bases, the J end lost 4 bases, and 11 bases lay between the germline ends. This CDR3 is CASSLTQVGTEAFF. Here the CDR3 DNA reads TGTGCCAGCAGTTTAACCCAGGTCGGCACTGAAGCTTTCTTT.

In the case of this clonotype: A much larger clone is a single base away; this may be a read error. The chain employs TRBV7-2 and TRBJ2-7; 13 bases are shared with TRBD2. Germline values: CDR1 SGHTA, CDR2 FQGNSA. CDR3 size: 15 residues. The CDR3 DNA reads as TGTGCCAGCAGCCCCCGGACTAGCGGGAGCGGGGAGCAGCACTTC. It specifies CASSPRTSGSGEQHF.

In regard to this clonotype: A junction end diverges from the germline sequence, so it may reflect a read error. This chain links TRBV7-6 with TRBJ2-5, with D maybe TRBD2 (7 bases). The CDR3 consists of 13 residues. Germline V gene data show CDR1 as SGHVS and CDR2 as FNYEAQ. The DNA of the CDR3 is TGTCCCAGCAGCCGAGGGGGGGAAGAGACCCAGTACTTC. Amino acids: CPSSRGGEETQYF.

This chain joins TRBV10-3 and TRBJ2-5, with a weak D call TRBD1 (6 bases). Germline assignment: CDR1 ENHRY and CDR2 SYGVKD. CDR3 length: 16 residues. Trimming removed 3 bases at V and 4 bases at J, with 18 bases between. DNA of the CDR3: TGTGCCATCAGTGACCACAGGGCCTCAGCTCCAGAGACCCAGTACTTC. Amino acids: CAISDHRASAPETQYF.

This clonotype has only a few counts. The CDR3 protein is CSARLPSVYEQYF. Written as DNA, the CDR3 is TGCAGTGCTAGGCTGCCTAGCGTCTACGAGCAGTACTTC. The chain recombines TRBV20-1 with TRBJ2-7; a weak D match, TRBD2 (6 bases). Per germline, CDR1 DFQATT and CDR2 SNEGSKA (reference sequence). There are 13 residues in the CDR3. The V end lost 3 bases, the J end lost 3 bases, and 12 bases lay between the germline ends.

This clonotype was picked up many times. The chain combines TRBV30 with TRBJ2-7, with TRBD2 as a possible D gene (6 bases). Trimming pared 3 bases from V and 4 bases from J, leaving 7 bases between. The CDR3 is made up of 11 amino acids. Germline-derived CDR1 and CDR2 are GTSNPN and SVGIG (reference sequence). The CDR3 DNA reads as TGTGCCTGGAGACGGGGGTACGAGCAGTACTTC. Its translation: CAWRRGYEQYF.

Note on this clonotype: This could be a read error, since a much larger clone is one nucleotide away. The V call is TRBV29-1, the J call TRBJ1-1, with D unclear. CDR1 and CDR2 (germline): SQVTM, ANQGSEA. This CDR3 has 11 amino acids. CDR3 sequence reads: CSVDSNTGAFF. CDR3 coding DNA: TGCAGCGTTGATTCCAACACTGGAGCTTTCTTT.

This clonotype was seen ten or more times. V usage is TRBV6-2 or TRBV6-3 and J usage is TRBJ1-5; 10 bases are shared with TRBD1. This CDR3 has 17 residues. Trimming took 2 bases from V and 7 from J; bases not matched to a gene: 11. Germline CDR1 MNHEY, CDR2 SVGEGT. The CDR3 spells CASSYVVGTGVGQPQHF. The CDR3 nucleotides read TGTGCCAGCAGTTACGTGGTCGGGACAGGGGTCGGGCAGCCCCAGCATTTT.

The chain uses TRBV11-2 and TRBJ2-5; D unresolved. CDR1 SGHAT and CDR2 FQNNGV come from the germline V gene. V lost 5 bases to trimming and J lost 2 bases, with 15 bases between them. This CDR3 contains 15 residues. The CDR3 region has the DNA TGTGCCAGCAGCCCAGGTTGGCAGAAACAAGAGACCCAGTACTTC. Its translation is CASSPGWQKQETQYF.

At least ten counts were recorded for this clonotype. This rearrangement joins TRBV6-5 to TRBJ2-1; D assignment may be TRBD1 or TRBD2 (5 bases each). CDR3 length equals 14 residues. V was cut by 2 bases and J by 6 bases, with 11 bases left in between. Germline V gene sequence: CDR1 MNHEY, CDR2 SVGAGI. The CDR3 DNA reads TGTGCCAGCAGTTACCGGGGCGGACGCAATGAGCAGTTCTTC. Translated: CASSYRGGRNEQFF.

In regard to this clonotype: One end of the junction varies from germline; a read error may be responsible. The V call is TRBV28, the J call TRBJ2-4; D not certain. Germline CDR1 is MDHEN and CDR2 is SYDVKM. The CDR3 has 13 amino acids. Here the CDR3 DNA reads TGTGCCAGCACGAGTCAGAATAAAAACGTTCAGTACTTC. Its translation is CASTSQNKNVQYF.

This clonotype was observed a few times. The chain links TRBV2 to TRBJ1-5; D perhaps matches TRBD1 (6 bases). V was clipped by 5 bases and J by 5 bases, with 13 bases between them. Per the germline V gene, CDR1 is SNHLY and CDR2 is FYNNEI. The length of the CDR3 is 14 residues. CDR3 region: CASSRGQLYQPQHF. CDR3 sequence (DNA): TGTGCCAGCAGTCGAGGACAGTTATATCAGCCCCAGCATTTT.

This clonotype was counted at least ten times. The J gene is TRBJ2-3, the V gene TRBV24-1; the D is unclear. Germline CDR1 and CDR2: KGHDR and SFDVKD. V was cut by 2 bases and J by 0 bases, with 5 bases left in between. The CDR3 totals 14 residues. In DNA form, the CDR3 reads TGTGCCACCAGTGATTCCCATAGCACAGATACGCAGTATTTT. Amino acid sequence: CATSDSHSTDTQYF.

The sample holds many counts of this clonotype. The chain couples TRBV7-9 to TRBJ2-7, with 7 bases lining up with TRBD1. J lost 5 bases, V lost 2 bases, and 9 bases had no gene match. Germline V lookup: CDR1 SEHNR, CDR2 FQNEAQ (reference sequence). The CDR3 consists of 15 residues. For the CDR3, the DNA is TGTGCCAGCAGCTTAATCGAGGGGGCGCGCCACGAGCAGTACTTC. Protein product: CASSLIEGARHEQYF.

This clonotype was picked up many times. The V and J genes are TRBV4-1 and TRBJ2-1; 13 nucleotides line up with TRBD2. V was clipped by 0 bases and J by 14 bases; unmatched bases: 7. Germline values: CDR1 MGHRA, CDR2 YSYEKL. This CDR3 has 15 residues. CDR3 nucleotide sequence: TGCGCCAGCAGCCAAGAGACTAGCGGGGGGTCCGAGGAGTTCTTC. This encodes CASSQETSGGSEEFF.

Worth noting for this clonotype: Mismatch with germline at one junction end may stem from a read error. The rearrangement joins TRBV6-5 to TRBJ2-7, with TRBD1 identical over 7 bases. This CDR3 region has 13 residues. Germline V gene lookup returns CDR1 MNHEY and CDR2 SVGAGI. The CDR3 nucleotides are TGTGCCCGCAGATCGACAGGGACCTACGAGCAGTACTTC. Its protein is CARRSTGTYEQYF.

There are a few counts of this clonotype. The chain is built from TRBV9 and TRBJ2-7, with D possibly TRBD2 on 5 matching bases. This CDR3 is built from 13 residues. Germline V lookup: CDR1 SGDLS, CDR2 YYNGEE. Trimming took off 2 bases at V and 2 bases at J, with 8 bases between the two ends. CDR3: CASSVREAYEQYF. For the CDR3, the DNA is TGTGCCAGCAGCGTGAGGGAAGCCTACGAGCAGTACTTC.

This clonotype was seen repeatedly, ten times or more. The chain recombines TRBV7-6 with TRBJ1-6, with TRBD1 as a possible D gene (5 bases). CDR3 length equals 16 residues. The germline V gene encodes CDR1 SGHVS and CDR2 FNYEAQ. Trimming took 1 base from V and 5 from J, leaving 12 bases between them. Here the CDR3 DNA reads TGTGCCAGCAGCTTAGAATGGACAAGCGATAATTCACCCCTCCACTTT. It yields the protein CASSLEWTSDNSPLHF.

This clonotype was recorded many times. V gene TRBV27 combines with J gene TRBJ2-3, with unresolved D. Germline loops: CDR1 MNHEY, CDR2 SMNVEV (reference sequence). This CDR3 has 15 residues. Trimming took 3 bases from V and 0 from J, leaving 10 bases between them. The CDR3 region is CASSLDGRSTDTQYF. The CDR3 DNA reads TGTGCCAGCAGTTTGGATGGACGGAGCACAGATACGCAGTATTTT.

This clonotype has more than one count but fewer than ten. The CDR3 DNA follows: TGTGCCAGTAGTATCGGGCTCCTGTACGAGCAGTACTTC. Encoded protein: CASSIGLLYEQYF. The rearrangement links TRBV19 to TRBJ2-7; D gene uncertain. The CDR3 is made up of 13 amino acids. The germline V gene has CDR1 LNHDA and CDR2 SQIVND (reference sequence). The V and J ends lost 3 bases and 4 bases respectively, with 10 bases between them.

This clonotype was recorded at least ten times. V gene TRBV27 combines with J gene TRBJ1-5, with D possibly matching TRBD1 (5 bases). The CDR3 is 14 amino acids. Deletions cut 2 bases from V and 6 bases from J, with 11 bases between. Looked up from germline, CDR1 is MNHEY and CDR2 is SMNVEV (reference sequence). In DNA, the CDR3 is TGTGCCAGCAGTTTAGCTCGGGGCGGTCAGCCCCAGCATTTT. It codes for CASSLARGGQPQHF.

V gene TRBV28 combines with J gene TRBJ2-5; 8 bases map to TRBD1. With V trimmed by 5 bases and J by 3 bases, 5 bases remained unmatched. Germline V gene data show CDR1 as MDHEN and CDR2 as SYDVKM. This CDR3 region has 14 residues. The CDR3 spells CASSQQGEEETQYF. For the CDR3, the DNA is TGTGCCAGCAGTCAACAGGGGGAGGAAGAGACCCAGTACTTC.